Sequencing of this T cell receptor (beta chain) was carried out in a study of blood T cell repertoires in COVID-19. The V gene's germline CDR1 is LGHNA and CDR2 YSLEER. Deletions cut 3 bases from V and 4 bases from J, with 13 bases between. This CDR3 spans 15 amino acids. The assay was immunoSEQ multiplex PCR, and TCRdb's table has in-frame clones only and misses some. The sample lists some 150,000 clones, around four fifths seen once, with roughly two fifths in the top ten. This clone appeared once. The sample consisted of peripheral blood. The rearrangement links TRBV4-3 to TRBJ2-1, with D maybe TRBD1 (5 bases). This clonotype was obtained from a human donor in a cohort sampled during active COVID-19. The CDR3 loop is CASSQADSLYNEQFF. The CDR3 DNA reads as TGCGCCAGCAGCCAGGCCGACAGTCTTTACAATGAGCAGTTCTTC.